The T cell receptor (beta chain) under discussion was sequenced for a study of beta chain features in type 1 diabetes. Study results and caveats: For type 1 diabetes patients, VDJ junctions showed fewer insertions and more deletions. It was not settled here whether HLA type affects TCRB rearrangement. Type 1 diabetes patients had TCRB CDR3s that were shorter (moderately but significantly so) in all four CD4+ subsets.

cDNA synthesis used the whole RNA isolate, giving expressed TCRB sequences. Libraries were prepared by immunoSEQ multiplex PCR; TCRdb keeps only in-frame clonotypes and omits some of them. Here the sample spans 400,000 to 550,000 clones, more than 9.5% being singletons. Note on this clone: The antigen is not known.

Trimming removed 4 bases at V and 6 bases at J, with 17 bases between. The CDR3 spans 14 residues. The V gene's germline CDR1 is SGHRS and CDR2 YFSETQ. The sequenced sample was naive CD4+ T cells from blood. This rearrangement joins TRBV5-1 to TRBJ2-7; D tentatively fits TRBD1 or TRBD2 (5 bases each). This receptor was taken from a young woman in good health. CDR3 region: CASSPQDGASEQYF. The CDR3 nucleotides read TGCGCCAGCAGCCCCCAGGACGGGGCGAGCGAGCAGTACTTC.